This T cell receptor beta chain was sequenced for a study of cytotoxic CD8 clonotypes in ibrutinib-treated CLL. General study findings and limits: Samples were collected at differing times from sustained-remission and progressing patients. Public clonotypes showed up rarely, and on treatment they shrank or held steady.

Data came from immunoSEQ multiplex PCR; TCRdb stores just in-frame clones and leaves some out. The sample has nearly 85,000 clones, 79% seen once. In regard to this clone: Its antigen is not known.

The specimen was PBMCs, collected after 12 months of ibrutinib treatment. The origin of this receptor is a human donor with chronic lymphocytic leukemia.

The CDR3 bases are TGTGCCAGCAGTGCGGGGGGCCGCAATCAGCCCCAGCATTTT. Residues: CASSAGGRNQPQHF. The genes are TRBV2 and TRBJ1-5; D possibly corresponds to TRBD1 (6 bases). V shed 4 bases and J shed 2 bases, with 9 bases lying between them. Germline CDR1 reads SNHLY; CDR2 reads FYNNEI. The CDR3 runs 14 residues.